The clone carrying this TCR beta chain came up a few times. The CDR3 runs to 13 residues. The J segment lost 9 bases and the V segment lost 1 base, leaving 2 bases of the junction unmatched. Germline V gives CDR1 MGHDK, CDR2 SYGVNS. The sample originates from a study of blood T cells in healthy people across ages. Primers used in a second PCR of roughly 7 to 12 cycles were a sample-barcoded 5' primer and a J-beta primer mix. TCRdb used MiXCR to reprocess the 5' RACE reads, holding one entry per CDR3 protein. The table shows hundreds of thousands of distinct CDR3 sequences, with about 53% occurring only once.

V is TRBV25-1 and J is TRBJ2-4, with 8 bases fitting TRBD2. This clonotype was sampled from a man older than 75 in good health. Sequencing was done on a sample of blood. The CDR3 protein is CASSESGGVIQYF. The CDR3 nucleotides are TGTGCCAGCAGTGAATCCGGGGGGGTCATTCAGTACTTC.